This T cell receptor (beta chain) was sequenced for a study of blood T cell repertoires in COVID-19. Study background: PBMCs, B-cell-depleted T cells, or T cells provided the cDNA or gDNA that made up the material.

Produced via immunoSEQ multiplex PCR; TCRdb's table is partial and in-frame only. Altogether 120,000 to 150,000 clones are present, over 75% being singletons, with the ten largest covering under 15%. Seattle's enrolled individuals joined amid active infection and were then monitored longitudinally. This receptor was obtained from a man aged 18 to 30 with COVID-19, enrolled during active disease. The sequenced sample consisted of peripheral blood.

Here the CDR3 reads CASSLAIQGAVDEQFF. DNA for the CDR3: TGTGCCAGCAGCTTAGCCATACAGGGGGCTGTGGATGAGCAGTTCTTC. The genes are TRBV7-9 and TRBJ2-1; 9 bases are shared with TRBD1. The V and J ends lost 0 bases and 8 bases, in that order; junction bases with no gene match: 8. Germline-derived CDR1 and CDR2 are SEHNR and FQNEAQ (reference sequence). The CDR3 has 16 residues.